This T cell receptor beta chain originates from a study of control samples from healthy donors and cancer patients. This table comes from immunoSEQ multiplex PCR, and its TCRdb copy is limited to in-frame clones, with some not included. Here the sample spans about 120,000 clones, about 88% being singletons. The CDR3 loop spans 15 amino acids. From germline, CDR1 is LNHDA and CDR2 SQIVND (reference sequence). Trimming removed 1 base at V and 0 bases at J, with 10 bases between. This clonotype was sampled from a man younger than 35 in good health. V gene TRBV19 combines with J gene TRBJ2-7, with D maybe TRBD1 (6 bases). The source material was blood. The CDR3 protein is CASSIAGASSYEQYF. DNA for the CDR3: TGTGCCAGTAGTATAGCAGGGGCCAGCTCCTACGAGCAGTACTTC. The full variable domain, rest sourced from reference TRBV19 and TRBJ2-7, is DGGITQSPKYLFRKEGQNVTLSCEQNLNHDAMYWYRQDPGQGLRLIYYSQIVNDFQKGDIAEGYSVSREKKESFPLTVTSAQKNPTAFYLCASSIAGASSYEQYFGPGTRLTVT.